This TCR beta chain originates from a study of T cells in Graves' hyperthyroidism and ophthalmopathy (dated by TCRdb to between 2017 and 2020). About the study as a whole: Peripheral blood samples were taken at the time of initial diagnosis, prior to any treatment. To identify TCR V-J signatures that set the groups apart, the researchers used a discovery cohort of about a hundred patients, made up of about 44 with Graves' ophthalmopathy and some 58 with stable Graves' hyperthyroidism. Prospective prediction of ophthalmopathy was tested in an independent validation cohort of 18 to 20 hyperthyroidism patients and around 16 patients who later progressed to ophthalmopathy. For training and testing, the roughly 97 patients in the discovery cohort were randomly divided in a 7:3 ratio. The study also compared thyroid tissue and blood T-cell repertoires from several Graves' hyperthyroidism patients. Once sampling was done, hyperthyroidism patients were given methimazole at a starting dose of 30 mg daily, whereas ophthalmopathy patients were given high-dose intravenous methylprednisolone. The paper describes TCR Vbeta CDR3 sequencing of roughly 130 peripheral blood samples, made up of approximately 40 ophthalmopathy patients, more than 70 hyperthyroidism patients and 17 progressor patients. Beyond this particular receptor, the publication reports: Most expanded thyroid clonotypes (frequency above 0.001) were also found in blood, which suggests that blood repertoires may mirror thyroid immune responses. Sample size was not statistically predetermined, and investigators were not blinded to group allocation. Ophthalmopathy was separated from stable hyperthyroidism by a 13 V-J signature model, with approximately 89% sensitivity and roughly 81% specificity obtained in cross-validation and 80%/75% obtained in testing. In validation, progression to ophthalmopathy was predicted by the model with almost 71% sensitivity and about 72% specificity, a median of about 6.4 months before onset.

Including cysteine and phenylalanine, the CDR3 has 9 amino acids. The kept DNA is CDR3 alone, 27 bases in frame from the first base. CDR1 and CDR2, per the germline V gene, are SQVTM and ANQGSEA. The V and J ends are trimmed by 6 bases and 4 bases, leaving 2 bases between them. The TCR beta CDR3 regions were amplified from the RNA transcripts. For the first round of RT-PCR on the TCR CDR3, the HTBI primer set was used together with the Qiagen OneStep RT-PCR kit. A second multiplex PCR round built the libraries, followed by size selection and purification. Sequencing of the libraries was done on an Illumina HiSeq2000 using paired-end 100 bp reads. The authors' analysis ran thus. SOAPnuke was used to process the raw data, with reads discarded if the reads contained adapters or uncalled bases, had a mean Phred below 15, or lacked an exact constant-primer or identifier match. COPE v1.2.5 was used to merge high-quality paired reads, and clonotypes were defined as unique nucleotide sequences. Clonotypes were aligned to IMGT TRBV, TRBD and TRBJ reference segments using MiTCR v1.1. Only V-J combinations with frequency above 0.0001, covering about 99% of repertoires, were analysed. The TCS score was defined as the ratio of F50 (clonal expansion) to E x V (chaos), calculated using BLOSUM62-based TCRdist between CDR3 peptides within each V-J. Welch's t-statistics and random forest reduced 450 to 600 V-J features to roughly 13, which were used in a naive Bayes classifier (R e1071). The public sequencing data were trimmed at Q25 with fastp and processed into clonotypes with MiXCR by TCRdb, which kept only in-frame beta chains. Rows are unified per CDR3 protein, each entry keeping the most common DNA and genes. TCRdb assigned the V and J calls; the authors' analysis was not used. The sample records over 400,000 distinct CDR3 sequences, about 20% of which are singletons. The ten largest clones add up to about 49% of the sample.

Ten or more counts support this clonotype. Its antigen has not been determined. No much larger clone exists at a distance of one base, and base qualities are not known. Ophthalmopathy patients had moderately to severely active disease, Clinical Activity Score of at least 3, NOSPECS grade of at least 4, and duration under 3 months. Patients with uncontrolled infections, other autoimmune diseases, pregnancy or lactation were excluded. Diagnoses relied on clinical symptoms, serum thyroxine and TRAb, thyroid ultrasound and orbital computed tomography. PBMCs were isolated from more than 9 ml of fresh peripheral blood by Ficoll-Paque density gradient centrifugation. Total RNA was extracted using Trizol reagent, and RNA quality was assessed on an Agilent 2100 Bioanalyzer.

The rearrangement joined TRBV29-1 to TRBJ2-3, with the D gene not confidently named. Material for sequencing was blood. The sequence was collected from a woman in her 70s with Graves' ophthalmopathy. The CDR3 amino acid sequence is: CSVSDTQYF. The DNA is TGCAGCGTCTCAGATACGCAGTATTTT.